This TCR beta chain was observed in a study of control samples from healthy donors and cancer patients. Germline V gene sequence: CDR1 DFQATT, CDR2 SNEGSKA (reference sequence). The CDR3 contains 11 residues. Trimming stripped 6 bases from V and 4 bases from J, with 10 bases between. Only in-frame clones appear in the TCRdb table, and some are missing; sequencing was by immunoSEQ multiplex PCR. The sample yields 15,000 to 18,000 clones, over 70% seen once. The source is a woman aged 65 to 85 with colorectal cancer. The source material was PBMCs. The V call is TRBV20-1, the J call TRBJ2-7; D perhaps matches TRBD2 (6 bases). The CDR3 nucleotides are TGCAGTGCGCGGAGGGGTTACGAGCAGTACTTC. Protein: CSARRGYEQYF.